The 12 T cell receptor beta chains reported below all come from one sample, sequenced in a study of T cells in Graves' hyperthyroidism and ophthalmopathy. TCR beta CDR3 regions were amplified from RNA transcripts. First-round RT-PCR targeting the TCR CDR3 was performed with the HTBI primer set. MiXCR, run by TCRdb on the multiplex PCR reads, gives a single entry per CDR3 protein. Counted here are roughly 500,000 distinct CDR3 sequences, 40% to 55% occurring once; the ten biggest clones make up about two fifths. Material: peripheral blood or thyroid tissue (not recorded which). The receptors were gathered from an adult woman with Graves' disease, either hyperthyroidism or ophthalmopathy (not recorded which).

This clonotype was found many times. The chain joins TRBV2 to TRBJ1-1, with D unresolved. The CDR3 runs to 17 residues. V was pared by 3 bases and J by 1 base, with 18 bases between. CDR1 and CDR2 (germline): SNHLY, FYNNEI. Here the CDR3 reads CASSDRGHGPENTEAFF. The CDR3 DNA follows: TGTGCCAGCAGTGATAGAGGCCATGGGCCAGAGAACACTGAAGCTTTCTTT.

This clonotype has more than one count but fewer than ten. This sequence joins TRBV7-9 and TRBJ2-2; D gene unclear. In germline, CDR1 is SEHNR, CDR2 FQNEAQ (reference sequence). This CDR3 contains 10 residues. V lost 5 bases, J lost 9 bases, and 4 bases lay in between. CDR3 loop: CASSKRELFF. As DNA, the CDR3 is TGTGCCAGCAGCAAGCGGGAGCTGTTTTTT.

V and J are TRBV2 and TRBJ1-2; 8 bases fit TRBD1. The CDR3 covers 11 residues. The V and J ends lost 3 bases and 10 bases, in that order; junction bases with no gene match: 1. CDR1 is SNHLY and CDR2 is FYNNEI in the germline V gene. CDR3 in amino acids: CASSDRGLYTF. As DNA, the CDR3 is TGTGCCAGCAGTGACAGGGGGCTCTACACCTTC.

The chain uses TRBV7-2 and TRBJ2-7; D possibly corresponds to TRBD2 (5 bases). The V gene's germline CDR1 is SGHTA and CDR2 FQGNSA. The CDR3 covers 13 residues. V lost 8 bases and J lost 3, with 14 bases in between. The CDR3 sequence: CASRWASSYEQYF. In DNA form, the CDR3 reads TGTGCCAGCCGATGGGCTAGCAGCTACGAGCAGTACTTC.

The CDR3 DNA sequence: TGTGCCAGCAGCTTAGATAAGGTAAATCAGCCCCAGCATTTT. This encodes CASSLDKVNQPQHF. The chain has TRBV11-2 and TRBJ1-5; D not resolved. The CDR3 consists of 14 residues. V dropped 0 bases and J dropped 4 bases, with 7 bases sitting between them. CDR1 and CDR2 from the germline V gene are SGHAT and FQNNGV. Complete variable domain (other parts from reference TRBV11-2 and TRBJ1-5): EAGVAQSPRYKIIEKRQSVAFWCNPISGHATLYWYQQILGQGPKLLIQFQNNGVVDDSQLPKDRFSAERLKGVDSTLKIQPAKLEDSAVYLCASSLDKVNQPQHFGDGTRLSIL.

CDR3 coding DNA: TGTGCCAGCACACCTCAACCGAACACCGGGGAGCTGTTTTTT. It codes for CASTPQPNTGELFF. This chain connects TRBV7-8 to TRBJ2-2; no reliable D call. Trimming took 7 bases from V and 0 from J, leaving 9 bases between them. Germline values: CDR1 SGHVS, CDR2 FQNEAQ. The CDR3 length is 14 residues. The whole variable domain, remainder taken from reference TRBV7-8 and TRBJ2-2, is GAGVSQSPRYKVAKRGQDVALRCDPISGHVSLFWYQQALGQGPEFLTYFQNEAQLDKSGLPSDRFFAERPEGSVSTLKIQRTQQEDSAVYLCASTPQPNTGELFFGEGSRLTVL.

This clonotype was seen ten or more times. The J gene is TRBJ2-2, the V gene TRBV5-1; D call uncertain. Germline V CDR1 and CDR2: SGHRS, YFSETQ. Deletions cut 2 bases from V and 9 bases from J, with 8 bases between. The CDR3 spans 12 residues. The CDR3 DNA follows: TGCGCCAGCAGCTTCCAGTCCAGGGAGCTGTTTTTT. Translated: CASSFQSRELFF.

The chain uses TRBV7-9 and TRBJ2-7, with D perhaps TRBD1 (5 bases). Trimming shortened V by 7 bases and J by 6 bases, and 13 bases separated the two germline ends. This CDR3 comprises 12 residues. CDR1 is SEHNR, CDR2 FQNEAQ, per germline (reference sequence). The chain's CDR3 is CASIARVGEQYF. The CDR3 nucleotides are TGTGCCAGCATAGCCAGGGTAGGCGAGCAGTACTTC.

Comment on this clonotype: A much more abundant neighbour one base away suggests this may be a read error. V is TRBV12-3 or TRBV12-4 and J is TRBJ1-2; 8 bases are a match to TRBD1. The CDR3 covers 14 residues. The CDR3 is CAGSPTGENYGYTF. The CDR3 DNA sequence: TGTGCCGGCAGTCCGACAGGGGAAAACTATGGCTACACCTTC.

This clonotype was picked up many times. The chain combines TRBV3-1 with TRBJ2-7; D is ambiguous. The CDR3 length is 13 residues. Germline CDR1 and CDR2: LGHDT and YNNKEL (reference sequence). The V end was cut by 1 base, the J end by 4 bases, with 8 bases between. The CDR3 nucleotides are TGTGCCAGCAGCCAAGCCGGCTCGTACGAGCAGTACTTC. Amino acids: CASSQAGSYEQYF.

At least ten counts were recorded for this clonotype. V usage is TRBV28 and J usage is TRBJ2-5, with D unclear. CDR1 and CDR2 from the germline V gene are MDHEN and SYDVKM. This CDR3 region has 13 residues. The V gene lost 7 bases and the J gene lost 5 bases, with 14 bases spanning the gap. Written as DNA, the CDR3 is TGTGCCAGCACCTTGGGAACTTCGGAGACCCAGTACTTC. This codes for CASTLGTSETQYF.

This clonotype was observed a few times. V gene TRBV7-9 combines with J gene TRBJ1-5, with unresolved D. Deletions cut 2 bases from V and 8 bases from J, with 10 bases between. This CDR3 has 13 residues. CDR1 is SEHNR and CDR2 is FQNEAQ in the germline V gene (reference sequence). The CDR3 region has the DNA TGTGCCAGCAGCTTAAGTGATGCGAAGCCCCAGCATTTT. As protein: CASSLSDAKPQHF.